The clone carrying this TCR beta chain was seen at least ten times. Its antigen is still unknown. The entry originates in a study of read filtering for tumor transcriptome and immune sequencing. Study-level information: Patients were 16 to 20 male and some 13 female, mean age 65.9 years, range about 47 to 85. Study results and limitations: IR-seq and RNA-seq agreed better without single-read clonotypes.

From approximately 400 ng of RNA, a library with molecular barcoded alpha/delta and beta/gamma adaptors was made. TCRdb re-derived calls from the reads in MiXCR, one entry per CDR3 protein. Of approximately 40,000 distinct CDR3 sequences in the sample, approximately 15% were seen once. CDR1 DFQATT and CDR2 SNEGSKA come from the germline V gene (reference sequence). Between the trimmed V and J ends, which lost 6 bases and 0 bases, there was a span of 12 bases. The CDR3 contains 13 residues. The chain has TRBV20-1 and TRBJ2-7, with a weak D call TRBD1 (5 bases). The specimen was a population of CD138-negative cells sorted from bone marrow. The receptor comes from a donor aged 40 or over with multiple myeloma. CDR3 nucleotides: TGCAGTGCGAGTGACAGAGCCTCCTACGAGCAGTACTTC. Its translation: CSASDRASYEQYF.